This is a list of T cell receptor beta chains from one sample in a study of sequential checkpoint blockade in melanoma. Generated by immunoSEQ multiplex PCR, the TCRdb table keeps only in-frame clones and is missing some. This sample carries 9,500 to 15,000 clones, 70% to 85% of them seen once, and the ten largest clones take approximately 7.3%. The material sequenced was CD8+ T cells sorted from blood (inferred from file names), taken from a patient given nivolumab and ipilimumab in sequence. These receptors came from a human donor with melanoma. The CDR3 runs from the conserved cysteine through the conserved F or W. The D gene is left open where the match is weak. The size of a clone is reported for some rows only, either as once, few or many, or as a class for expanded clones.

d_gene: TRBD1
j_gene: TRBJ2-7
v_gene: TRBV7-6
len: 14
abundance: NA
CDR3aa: CASSPGQGGYEQYF
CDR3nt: TGTGCCAGCAGCCCGGGACAGGGGGGCTACGAGCAGTACTTC

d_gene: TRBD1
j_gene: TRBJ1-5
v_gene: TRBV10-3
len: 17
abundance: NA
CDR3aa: CATRRGTVSNSNQPQHF
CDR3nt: TGTGCCACCAGAAGAGGGACAGTTTCGAATAGCAATCAGCCCCAGCATTTT

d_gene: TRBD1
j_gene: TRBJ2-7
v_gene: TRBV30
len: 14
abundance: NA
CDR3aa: CAWEEGQGLDEQYF
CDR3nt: TGTGCCTGGGAAGAGGGACAGGGGTTGGACGAGCAGTACTTC

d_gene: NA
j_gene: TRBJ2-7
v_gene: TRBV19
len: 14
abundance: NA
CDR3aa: CASSLAGTTYEQYF
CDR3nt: TGTGCCAGTAGTTTAGCCGGGACAACCTACGAGCAGTACTTC

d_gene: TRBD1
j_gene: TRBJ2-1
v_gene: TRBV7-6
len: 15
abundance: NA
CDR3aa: CASSLPGQGNNEQFF
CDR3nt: TGTGCCAGCAGCTTGCCGGGACAGGGGAACAATGAGCAGTTCTTC

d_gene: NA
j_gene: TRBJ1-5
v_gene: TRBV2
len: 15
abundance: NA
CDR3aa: CASSGVQAGYQPQHF
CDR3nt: TGTGCCAGCAGTGGTGTACAGGCTGGATATCAGCCCCAGCATTTT

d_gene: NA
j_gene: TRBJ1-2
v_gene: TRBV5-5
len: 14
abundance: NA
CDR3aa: CASSAIARNYGYTF
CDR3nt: TGTGCCAGCAGCGCTATCGCCCGCAACTATGGCTACACCTTC

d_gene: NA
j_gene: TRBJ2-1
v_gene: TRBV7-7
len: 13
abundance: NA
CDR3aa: CASSGNYGNEQFF
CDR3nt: TGTGCCAGCAGCGGAAACTACGGCAATGAGCAGTTCTTC

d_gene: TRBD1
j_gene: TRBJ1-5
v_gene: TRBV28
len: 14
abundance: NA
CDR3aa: CASRGTGGTQPQHF
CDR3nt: TGTGCCAGCAGGGGGACAGGGGGCACTCAGCCCCAGCATTTT

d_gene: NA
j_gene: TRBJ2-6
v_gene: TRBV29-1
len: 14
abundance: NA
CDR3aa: CSVEAGAGANVLTF
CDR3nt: TGCAGCGTTGAAGCCGGGGCTGGGGCCAACGTCCTGACTTTC

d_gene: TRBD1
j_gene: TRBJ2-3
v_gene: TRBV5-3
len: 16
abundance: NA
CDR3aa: CARSQRQGAGTDTQYF
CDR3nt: TGTGCCAGAAGCCAAAGACAGGGGGCAGGCACAGATACGCAGTATTTT

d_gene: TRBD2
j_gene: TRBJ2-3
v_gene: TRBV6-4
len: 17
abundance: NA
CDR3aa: CASSDSTSGGGTDTQYF
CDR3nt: TGTGCCAGCAGTGACTCGACTAGCGGGGGAGGCACAGATACGCAGTATTTT

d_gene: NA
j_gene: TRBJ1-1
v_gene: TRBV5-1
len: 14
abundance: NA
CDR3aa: CASSPREPNTEAFF
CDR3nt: TGCGCCAGCAGCCCAAGAGAGCCGAACACTGAAGCTTTCTTT

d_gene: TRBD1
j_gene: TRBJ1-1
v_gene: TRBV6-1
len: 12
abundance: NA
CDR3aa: CASNTGGTEAFF
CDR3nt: TGTGCCAGCAATACAGGGGGGACTGAAGCTTTCTTT

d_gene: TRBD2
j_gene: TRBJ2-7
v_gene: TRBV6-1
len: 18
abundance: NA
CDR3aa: CASSDDGTSGMVSYEQYF
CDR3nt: TGTGCCAGCAGTGACGATGGGACTAGCGGGATGGTTAGTTACGAGCAGTACTTC

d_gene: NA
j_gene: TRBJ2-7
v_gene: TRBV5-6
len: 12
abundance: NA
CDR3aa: CASSLQGGEQYF
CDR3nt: TGTGCCAGCAGCTTGCAAGGGGGAGAGCAGTACTTC

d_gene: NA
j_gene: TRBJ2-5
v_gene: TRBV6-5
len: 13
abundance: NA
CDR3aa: CASSLESLTTQYF
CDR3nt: TGTGCCAGCAGTTTGGAGTCTCTCACGACCCAGTACTTC

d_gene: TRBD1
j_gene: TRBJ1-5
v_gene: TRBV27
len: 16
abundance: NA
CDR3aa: CASSLGQGVSNQPQHF
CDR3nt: TGTGCCAGCAGTCTGGGACAGGGGGTTAGCAATCAGCCCCAGCATTTT

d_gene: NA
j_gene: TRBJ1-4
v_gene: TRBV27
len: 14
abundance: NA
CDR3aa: CASTSGMGREKLFF
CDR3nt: TGTGCCAGCACCTCTGGGATGGGGCGTGAAAAACTGTTTTTT

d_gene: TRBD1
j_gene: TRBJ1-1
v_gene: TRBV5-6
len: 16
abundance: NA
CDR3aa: CASSPTGQGDFTEAFF
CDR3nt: TGTGCCAGCAGCCCTACGGGACAGGGCGATTTCACTGAAGCTTTCTTT

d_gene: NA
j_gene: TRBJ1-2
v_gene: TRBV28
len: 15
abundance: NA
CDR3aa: CASTSDGGVNYGYTF
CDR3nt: TGTGCCAGCACCTCGGATGGGGGGGTCAACTATGGCTACACCTTC

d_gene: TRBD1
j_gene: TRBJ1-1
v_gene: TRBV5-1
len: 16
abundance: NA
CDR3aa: CASSPGTGEGNTEAFF
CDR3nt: TGCGCCAGCAGCCCGGGGACAGGTGAGGGGAACACTGAAGCTTTCTTT

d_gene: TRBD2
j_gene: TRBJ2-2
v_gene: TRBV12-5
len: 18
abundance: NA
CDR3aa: CASGLEAAGGPWSGELFF
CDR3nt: TGTGCTAGTGGTTTGGAAGCAGCGGGAGGGCCTTGGTCCGGGGAGCTGTTTTTT

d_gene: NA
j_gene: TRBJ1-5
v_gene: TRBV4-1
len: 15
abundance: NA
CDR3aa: CASSQGLASNQPQHF
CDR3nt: TGCGCCAGCAGCCAAGGCTTGGCTAGCAATCAGCCCCAGCATTTT

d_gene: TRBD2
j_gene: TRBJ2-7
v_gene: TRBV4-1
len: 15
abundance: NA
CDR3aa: CASSPIAGGIYEQYF
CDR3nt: TGCGCCAGCAGCCCGATAGCGGGAGGGATCTACGAGCAGTACTTC

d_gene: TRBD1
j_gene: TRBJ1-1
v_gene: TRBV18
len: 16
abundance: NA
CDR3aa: CASSPRDRGPDTEAFF
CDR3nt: TGTGCCAGCTCCCCCCGGGACAGGGGGCCAGACACTGAAGCTTTCTTT

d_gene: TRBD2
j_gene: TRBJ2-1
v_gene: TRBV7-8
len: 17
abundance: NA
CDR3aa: CASSPRAGLAGGNEQFF
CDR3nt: TGTGCCAGCAGCCCACGAGCAGGACTAGCGGGTGGAAATGAGCAGTTCTTC

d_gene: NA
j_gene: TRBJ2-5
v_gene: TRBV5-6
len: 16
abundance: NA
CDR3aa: CASSWGVWRLGETQYF
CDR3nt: TGTGCCAGCAGCTGGGGGGTGTGGCGACTTGGGGAGACCCAGTACTTC

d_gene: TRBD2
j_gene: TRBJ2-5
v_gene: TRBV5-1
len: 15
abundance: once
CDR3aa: CASSLPSGGIETQYF
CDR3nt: TGCGCCAGCAGCTTACCTAGCGGGGGAATCGAGACCCAGTACTTC

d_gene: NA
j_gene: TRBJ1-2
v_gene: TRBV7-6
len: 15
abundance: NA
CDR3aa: CASSEHRDTSDGYTF
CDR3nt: TGTGCCAGCAGCGAACACCGGGATACTTCGGATGGCTACACCTTC

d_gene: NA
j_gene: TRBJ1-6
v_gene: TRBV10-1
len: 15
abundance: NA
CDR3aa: CASSEGHMGNSPLHF
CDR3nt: TGCGCCAGCAGTGAAGGACACATGGGGAATTCACCCCTCCACTTT

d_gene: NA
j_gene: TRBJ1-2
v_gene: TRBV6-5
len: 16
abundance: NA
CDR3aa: CASSYSPGFPLSGYTF
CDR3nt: TGTGCCAGCAGTTACTCCCCGGGATTCCCACTCTCGGGCTACACCTTC

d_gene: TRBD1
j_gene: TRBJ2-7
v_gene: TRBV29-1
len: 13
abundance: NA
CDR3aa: CSYRDRESYEQYF
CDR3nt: TGCAGCTACCGGGACAGGGAGTCCTACGAGCAGTACTTC

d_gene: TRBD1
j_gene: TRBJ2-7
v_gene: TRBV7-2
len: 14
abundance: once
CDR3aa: CASSLGTGTYEQYF
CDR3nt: TGTGCCAGCAGCTTGGGGACAGGGACCTACGAGCAGTACTTC

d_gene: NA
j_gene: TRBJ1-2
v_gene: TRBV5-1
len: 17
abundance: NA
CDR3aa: CASSFFSGGDWPNGYTF
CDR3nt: TGCGCCAGCAGCTTTTTTTCGGGGGGCGATTGGCCCAATGGCTACACCTTC

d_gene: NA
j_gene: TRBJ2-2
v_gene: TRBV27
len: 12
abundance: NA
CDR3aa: CASSLRTGELFF
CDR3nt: TGTGCCAGCAGTTTGAGGACCGGGGAGCTGTTTTTT

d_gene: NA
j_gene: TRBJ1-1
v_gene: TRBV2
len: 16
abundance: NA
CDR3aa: CASSELKTIWNTEAFF
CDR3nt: TGTGCCAGCAGTGAGCTCAAGACAATATGGAACACTGAAGCTTTCTTT

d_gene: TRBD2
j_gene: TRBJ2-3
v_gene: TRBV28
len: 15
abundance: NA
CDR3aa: CASRRTSGRMDTQYF
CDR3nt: TGTGCCAGCAGGCGGACTAGCGGGAGGATGGATACGCAGTATTTT

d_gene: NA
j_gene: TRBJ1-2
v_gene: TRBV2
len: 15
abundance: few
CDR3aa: CASTEPEEGNYGYTF
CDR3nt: TGTGCCAGCACCGAACCGGAGGAGGGAAACTATGGCTACACCTTC

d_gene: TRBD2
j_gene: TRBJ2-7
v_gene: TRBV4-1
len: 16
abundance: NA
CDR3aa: CASSQASGRASDEQYF
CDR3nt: TGCGCCAGCAGCCAAGCGAGCGGGAGGGCCTCGGACGAGCAGTACTTC

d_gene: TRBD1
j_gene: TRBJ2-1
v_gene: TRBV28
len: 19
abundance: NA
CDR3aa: CASSLPPPDRGFPQHEQFF
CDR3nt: TGTGCCAGCAGTTTACCACCCCCGGACAGGGGTTTCCCCCAACATGAGCAGTTCTTC

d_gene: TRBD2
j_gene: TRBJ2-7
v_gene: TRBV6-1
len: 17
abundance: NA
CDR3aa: CASRERAGGALTYEQYF
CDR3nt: TGTGCCAGCCGTGAGCGGGCGGGGGGGGCCTTGACCTACGAGCAGTACTTC

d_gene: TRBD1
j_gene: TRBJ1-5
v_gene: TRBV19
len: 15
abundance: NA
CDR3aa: CASSIGQGMYQPQHF
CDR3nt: TGTGCCAGTAGTATAGGACAGGGAATGTATCAGCCCCAGCATTTT

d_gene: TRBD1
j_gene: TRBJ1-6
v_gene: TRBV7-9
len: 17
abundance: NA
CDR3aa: CASSTGTDRPYNSPLHF
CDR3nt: TGTGCCAGCAGCACCGGGACAGATCGTCCTTATAATTCACCCCTCCACTTT

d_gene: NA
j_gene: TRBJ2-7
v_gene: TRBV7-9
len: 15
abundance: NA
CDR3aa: CASSLGPGLPYEQYF
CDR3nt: TGTGCCAGCAGCTTAGGACCAGGCCTCCCCTACGAGCAGTACTTC

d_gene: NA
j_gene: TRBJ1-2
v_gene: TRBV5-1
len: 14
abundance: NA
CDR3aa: CASTPFADTYGYTF
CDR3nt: TGCGCCAGCACCCCTTTCGCAGACACCTATGGCTACACCTTC

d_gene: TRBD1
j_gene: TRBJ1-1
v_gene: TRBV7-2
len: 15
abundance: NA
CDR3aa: CASSLVETGGTEAFF
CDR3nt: TGTGCCAGCAGCTTAGTTGAGACAGGGGGGACTGAAGCTTTCTTT

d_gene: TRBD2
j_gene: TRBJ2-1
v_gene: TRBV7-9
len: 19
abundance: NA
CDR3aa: CASSNPGLAGVGWFDEQFF
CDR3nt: TGTGCCAGCAGCAACCCCGGTCTAGCGGGAGTTGGTTGGTTCGATGAGCAGTTCTTC

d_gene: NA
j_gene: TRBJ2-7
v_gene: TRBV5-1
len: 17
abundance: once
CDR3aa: CASSLETGTLFLYEQYF
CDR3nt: TGCGCCAGCAGCTTGGAAACCGGGACACTTTTTCTCTACGAGCAGTACTTC

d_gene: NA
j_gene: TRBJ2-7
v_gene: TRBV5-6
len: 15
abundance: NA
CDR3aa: CAGSLQQGTSYEQYF
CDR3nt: TGTGCCGGCAGCTTGCAGCAGGGGACCTCCTACGAGCAGTACTTC

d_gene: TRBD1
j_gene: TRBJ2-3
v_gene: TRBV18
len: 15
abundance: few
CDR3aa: CASSPTGTHTDTQYF
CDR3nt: TGTGCCAGCTCCCCGACAGGGACACACACAGATACGCAGTATTTT

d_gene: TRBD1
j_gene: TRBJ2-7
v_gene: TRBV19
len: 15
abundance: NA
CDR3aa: CASSETGVGTYEQYF
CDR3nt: TGTGCCAGTAGTGAGACAGGGGTCGGTACCTACGAGCAGTACTTC

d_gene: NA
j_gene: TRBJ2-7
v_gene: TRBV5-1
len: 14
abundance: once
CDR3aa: CASSLAGPSYEQYF
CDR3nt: TGCGCCAGCAGCTTGGCCGGTCCCTCCTACGAGCAGTACTTC

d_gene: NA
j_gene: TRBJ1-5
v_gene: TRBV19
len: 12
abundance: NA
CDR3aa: CAAASGNQPQHF
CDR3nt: TGTGCCGCCGCCTCAGGCAATCAGCCCCAGCATTTT